A single sample gave rise to the 12 T cell receptor beta chains below, sequenced in a study of cytomegalovirus exposure and HLA in healthy donors. Amplification used 60 Vbeta primers and 13 Jbeta primers. Libraries were prepared by immunoSEQ multiplex PCR; TCRdb keeps only in-frame clonotypes and omits some of them. The sample lists about 120,000 clones, 15% seen once, with 1.5% to 2% in the top ten. Input material: PBMCs. The origin of the receptors is a woman aged 18-29 years in good health and CMV-seronegative.

This clone was counted a few times. This sequence joins TRBV9 and TRBJ2-5; 9 bases agree with TRBD2. The CDR3 runs 15 residues. Trimming removed 3 bases from V and 1 base from J; junction bases left unmatched: 4. Germline CDR1 SGDLS, CDR2 YYNGEE. CDR3 DNA sequence: TGTGCCAGCAGCGCCGGACTAGCGCGCCAAGAGACCCAGTACTTC. It codes for CASSAGLARQETQYF.

V and J are TRBV6-6 and TRBJ1-1; D may be TRBD1 (5 bases). Germline V lookup: CDR1 MNHNY, CDR2 SVGAGI (reference sequence). The germline V and J ends were trimmed by 5 bases and 6 bases, with 22 bases remaining between them. This CDR3 has 16 amino acids. CDR3 protein: CASSPLGVSGVAEAFF. DNA for the CDR3: TGTGCCAGCAGTCCACTCGGGGTTTCGGGGGTCGCTGAAGCTTTCTTT.

The gene calls are TRBV5-1 and TRBJ1-6, with D possibly TRBD1 on 5 matching bases. V was clipped by 1 base and J by 9 bases, with 20 bases between them. This CDR3 region has 17 residues. Germline V lookup: CDR1 SGHRS, CDR2 YFSETQ. The CDR3 sequence: CASSLRRQLGGSSPLHF. CDR3 nucleotides: TGCGCCAGCAGCTTGAGGAGACAACTCGGGGGTAGTTCACCCCTCCACTTT.

J is TRBJ1-2 and V is TRBV5-5; 7 bases match TRBD1. This CDR3 comprises 16 residues. V lost 0 bases and J lost 7; bases outside the gene matches: 12. Germline loops: CDR1 SGHKS, CDR2 YYEKEE (reference sequence). In DNA, the CDR3 is TGTGCCAGCAGCTTGGGAACAGGGGCAGATCGGGGTGGCTACACCTTC. It translates to CASSLGTGADRGGYTF.

This clone was counted a few times. The V and J genes are TRBV7-2 and TRBJ2-5; 7 bases are shared with TRBD2. Germline CDR1 reads SGHTA; CDR2 reads FQGNSA. V dropped 5 bases and J dropped 2; count of bases not matched to a gene: 11. This CDR3 has 16 amino acids. For the CDR3, the DNA is TGTGCCAGCAGCCCCCGTTTGGGGCGGGGGCAAGAGACCCAGTACTTC. This sequence encodes CASSPRLGRGQETQYF.

This chain links TRBV10-3 with TRBJ2-1, with a weak D call TRBD2 (5 bases). The CDR3 is 15 amino acids. CDR1 ENHRY and CDR2 SYGVKD come from the germline V gene. Between the trimmed V and J ends, which lost 0 bases and 7 bases, there was a span of 13 bases. DNA for the CDR3: TGTGCCATCAGTGAGTCAGCGGAGGCGAGGAATGAGCAGTTCTTC. It encodes CAISESAEARNEQFF.

The chain has TRBV9 and TRBJ2-5; 13 bases map to TRBD2. This CDR3 has 16 residues. Germline V gene sequence: CDR1 SGDLS, CDR2 YYNGEE. The trim removed 4 bases at V and 5 bases at J, leaving 8 bases unmatched. The CDR3 region has the DNA TGTGCCAGCAGCCCTGGGACTAGCGGGGTTCGGGAGACCCAGTACTTC. Its protein product is CASSPGTSGVRETQYF.

This sequence joins TRBV9 and TRBJ2-1; 8 bases are shared with TRBD2. Germline trimming cut 4 bases from V and 3 bases from J; bases unmatched to any gene: 18. Germline V CDR1 and CDR2: SGDLS, YYNGEE. The CDR3 is 19 residues long. CDR3 DNA: TGTGCCAGCAGCCCGGGACTAGGAAAAATCGTAAAGGGCTACAATGAGCAGTTCTTC. As protein: CASSPGLGKIVKGYNEQFF.

This clone was observed a few times. Different DNA sequences within this sample yield the same CDR3. V is TRBV5-6 and J is TRBJ2-3, with 9 bases aligning to TRBD2. Per the germline V gene, CDR1 is SGHDT and CDR2 is YYEEEE. The CDR3 runs 15 residues. V trimming: 4 bases; J trimming: 5 bases; junction bases outside the gene matches: 8. The CDR3 nucleotides are TGTGCCAGCAGCCCCTCGGGGCGGGGGGGAGATACGCAGTATTTT. Protein sequence: CASSPSGRGGDTQYF.

This clone was picked up a small number of times. CDR3 DNA sequence: TGTGCCAGCAGCTTAGCCGGACAGGTGCCCTATGGCTACACCTTC. This gives the protein CASSLAGQVPYGYTF. The chain uses TRBV7-2 and TRBJ1-2, with 7 bases fitting TRBD1. This CDR3 is built from 15 residues. Per the germline V gene, CDR1 is SGHTA and CDR2 is FQGNSA. V lost 0 bases to trimming and J lost 4 bases; unmatched junction nucleotides: 5.

This clone was recorded a few times. V and J are TRBV28 and TRBJ1-5, with a tentative D call TRBD1 (5 bases). CDR1 MDHEN and CDR2 SYDVKM come from the germline V gene. The V gene lost 4 bases and the J gene lost 6 bases, with 13 bases spanning the gap. This CDR3 has 14 amino acids. The CDR3 protein is CASSSQGGGQPQHF. DNA of the CDR3: TGTGCCAGCAGTTCCCAGGGAGGAGGTCAGCCCCAGCATTTT.

This clone was detected a few times. The rearrangement links TRBV9 to TRBJ2-3; weak D call: TRBD1 (5 bases). The CDR3 has 15 amino acids. Trimming removed 0 bases from V and 3 bases from J, with 11 bases in between. Germline-derived CDR1 and CDR2 are SGDLS and YYNGEE. The DNA for the CDR3 is TGTGCCAGCAGCGTAGGTCAGGGTCGGACAGATACGCAGTATTTT. The encoded protein is CASSVGQGRTDTQYF.